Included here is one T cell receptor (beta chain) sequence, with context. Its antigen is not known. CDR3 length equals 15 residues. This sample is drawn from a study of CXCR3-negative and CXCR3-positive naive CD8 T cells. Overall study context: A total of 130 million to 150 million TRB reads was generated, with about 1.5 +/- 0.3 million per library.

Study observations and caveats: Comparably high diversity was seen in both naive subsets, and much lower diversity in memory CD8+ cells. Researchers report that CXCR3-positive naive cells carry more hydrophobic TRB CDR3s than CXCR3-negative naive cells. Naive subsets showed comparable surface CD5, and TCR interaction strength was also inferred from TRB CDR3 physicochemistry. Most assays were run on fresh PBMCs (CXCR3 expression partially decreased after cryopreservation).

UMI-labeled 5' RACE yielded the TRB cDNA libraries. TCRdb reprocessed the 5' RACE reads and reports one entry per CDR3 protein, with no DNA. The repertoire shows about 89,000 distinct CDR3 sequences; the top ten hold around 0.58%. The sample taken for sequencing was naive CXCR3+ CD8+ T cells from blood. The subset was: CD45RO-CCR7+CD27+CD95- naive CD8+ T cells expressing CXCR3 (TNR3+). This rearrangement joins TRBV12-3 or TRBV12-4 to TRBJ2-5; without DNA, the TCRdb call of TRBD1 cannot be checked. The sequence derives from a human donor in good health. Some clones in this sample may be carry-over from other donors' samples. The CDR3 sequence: CASSPLRGPQETQYF.